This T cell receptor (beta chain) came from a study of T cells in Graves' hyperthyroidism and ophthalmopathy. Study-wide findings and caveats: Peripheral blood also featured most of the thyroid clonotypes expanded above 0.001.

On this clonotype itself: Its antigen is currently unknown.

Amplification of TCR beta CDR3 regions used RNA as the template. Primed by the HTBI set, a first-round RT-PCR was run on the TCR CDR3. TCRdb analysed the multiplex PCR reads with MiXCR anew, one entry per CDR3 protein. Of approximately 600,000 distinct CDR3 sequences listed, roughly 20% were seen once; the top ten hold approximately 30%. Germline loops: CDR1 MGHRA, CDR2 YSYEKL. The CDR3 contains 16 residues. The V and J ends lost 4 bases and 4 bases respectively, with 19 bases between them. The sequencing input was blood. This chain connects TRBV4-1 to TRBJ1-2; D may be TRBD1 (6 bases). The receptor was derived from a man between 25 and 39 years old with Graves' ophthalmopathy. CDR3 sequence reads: CASSLLPPGASYGYTF. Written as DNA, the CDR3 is TGCGCCAGCAGCCTTTTGCCCCCGGGGGCGAGCTATGGCTACACCTTC.